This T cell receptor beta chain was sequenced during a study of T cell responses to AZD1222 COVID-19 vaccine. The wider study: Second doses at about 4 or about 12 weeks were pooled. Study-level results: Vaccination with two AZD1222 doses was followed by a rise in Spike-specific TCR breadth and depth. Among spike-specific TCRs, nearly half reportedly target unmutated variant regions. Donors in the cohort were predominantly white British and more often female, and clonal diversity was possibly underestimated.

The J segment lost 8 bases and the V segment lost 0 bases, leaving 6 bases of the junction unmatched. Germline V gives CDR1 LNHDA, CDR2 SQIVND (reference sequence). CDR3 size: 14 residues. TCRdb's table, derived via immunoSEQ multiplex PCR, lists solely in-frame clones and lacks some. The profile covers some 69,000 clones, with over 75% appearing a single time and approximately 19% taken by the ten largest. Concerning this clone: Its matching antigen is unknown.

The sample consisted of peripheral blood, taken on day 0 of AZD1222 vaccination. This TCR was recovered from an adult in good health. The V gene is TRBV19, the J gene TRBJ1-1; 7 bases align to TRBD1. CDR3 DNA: TGTGCCAGTAGTATAGATCGAGGGGGCTCGGAAGCTTTCTTT. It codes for CASSIDRGGSEAFF. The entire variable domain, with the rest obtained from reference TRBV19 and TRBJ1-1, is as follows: DGGITQSPKYLFRKEGQNVTLSCEQNLNHDAMYWYRQDPGQGLRLIYYSQIVNDFQKGDIAEGYSVSREKKESFPLTVTSAQKNPTAFYLCASSIDRGGSEAFFGQGTRLTVV.